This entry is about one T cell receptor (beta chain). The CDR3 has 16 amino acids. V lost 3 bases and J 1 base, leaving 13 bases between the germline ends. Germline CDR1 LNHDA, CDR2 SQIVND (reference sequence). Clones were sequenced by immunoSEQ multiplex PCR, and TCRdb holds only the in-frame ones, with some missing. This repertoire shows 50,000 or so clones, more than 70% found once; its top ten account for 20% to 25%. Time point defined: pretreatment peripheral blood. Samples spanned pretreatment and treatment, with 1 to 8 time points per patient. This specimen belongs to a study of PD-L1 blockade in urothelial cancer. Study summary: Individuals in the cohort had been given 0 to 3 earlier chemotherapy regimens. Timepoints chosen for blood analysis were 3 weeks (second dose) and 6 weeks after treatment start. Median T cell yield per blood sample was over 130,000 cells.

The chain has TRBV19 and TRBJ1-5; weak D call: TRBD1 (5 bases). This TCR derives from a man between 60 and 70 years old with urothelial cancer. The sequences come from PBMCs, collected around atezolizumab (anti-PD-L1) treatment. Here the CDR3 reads CASSITGLGSNQPQHF. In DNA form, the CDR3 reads TGTGCCAGTAGTATTACAGGCTTGGGGAGCAATCAGCCCCAGCATTTT.